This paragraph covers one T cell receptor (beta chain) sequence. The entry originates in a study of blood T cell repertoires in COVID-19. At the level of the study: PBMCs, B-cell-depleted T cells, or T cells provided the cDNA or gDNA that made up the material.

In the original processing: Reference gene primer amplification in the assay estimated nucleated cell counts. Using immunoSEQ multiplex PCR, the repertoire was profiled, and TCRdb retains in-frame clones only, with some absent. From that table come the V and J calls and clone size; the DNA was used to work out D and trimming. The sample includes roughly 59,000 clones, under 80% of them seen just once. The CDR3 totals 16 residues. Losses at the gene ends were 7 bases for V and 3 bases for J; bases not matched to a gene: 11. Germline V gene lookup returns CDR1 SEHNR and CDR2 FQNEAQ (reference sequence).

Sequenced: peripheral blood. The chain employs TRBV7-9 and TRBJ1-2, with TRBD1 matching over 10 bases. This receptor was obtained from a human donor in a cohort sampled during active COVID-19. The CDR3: CASNDPTGGNYYGYTF. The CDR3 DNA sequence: TGTGCCAGCAACGACCCGACAGGGGGCAATTACTATGGCTACACCTTC.